This TCR beta chain was sequenced during a study of blood T cell repertoires in COVID-19. Study context: The United States, Italy and Spain provided the acute and convalescent COVID-19 samples.

Recruits, aged about 18 to 95 years, lived in 24 US areas. Germline V gene sequence: CDR1 SGHRS, CDR2 YFSETQ. This CDR3 region has 14 residues. J gave up 2 bases and V 4 bases, and 4 bases lay outside the gene matches. Method: immunoSEQ multiplex PCR; TCRdb's copy keeps in-frame clones and lacks some. The sample contains fewer than 350,000 clones, approximately 91% of which appear only once. The chain carries TRBV5-1 and TRBJ2-3; 7 bases are a match to TRBD1. The sample was PBMCs or T cells enriched from blood (not recorded which). The receptor was isolated from a man aged 55 to 70 who had recovered from COVID-19. CDR3 residues: CASSPGTVTDTQYF. The CDR3 DNA follows: TGCGCCAGCAGCCCCGGGACAGTCACAGATACGCAGTATTTT.